The source of this T cell receptor (beta chain) is a study of blood T cell repertoires in COVID-19 (dated by TCRdb to 2018 to 2020). Some background on the complete study: Samples from collaborators originated in the United States, Italy and Spain and spanned both the acute and convalescent phases of COVID-19. The prospective study material was composed of cDNA or gDNA derived from T cells, B-cell-depleted T cells, or PBMCs. Subjects who had been exposed to COVID-19, were actively infected with it, or had recovered from it provided the deeply sampled blood TCRbeta repertoires that made up the dataset. The repertoires were released in a freely available public database intended as a resource for research on the immune response to SARS-CoV-2. The samples were drawn from the first 160 participants of the ongoing ImmuneRACE study and from about 1,200 subjects provided by 6 global collaborators. Sample metadata almost always included a de-identified subject ID, COVID-19 status, age in years and sex. Where available, HLA class I and class II types were taken from metadata supplied by the sample provider and were not determined by assay-based typing.

Whole blood was collected in K2EDTA tubes by collaborating institutions according to the institutions' own protocols. For TCRbeta analysis, collaborators shipped samples in one of three forms: frozen whole blood, isolated PBMCs, or DNA extracted from either of those sample types. Including the terminal cysteine and phenylalanine, the CDR3 comprises 15 residues. CDR3 DNA only is kept here, 45 bases in frame from base 1. Trimming removed 10 bases from V and 0 bases from J, leaving 16 bases between the germline ends. CDR1 and CDR2 are read off the germline V gene as SNHLY and FYNNEI. TCRbeta CDR3 regions were amplified from genomic DNA using the immunoSEQ Assay, a bias-controlled multiplex PCR. The authors' pipeline ran thus. Nucleated cell counts per sample were estimated from amplification of reference gene primers within the assay. Sequence reads were collapsed and filtered to measure the absolute abundance of every unique TCRbeta CDR3 rearrangement. For each sample, productive Simpson clonality was calculated by taking the square root of Simpson's diversity index across productive rearrangements. TCRdb limited this immuneACCESS table to in-frame rearrangements with V and J called. A share of clones is missing; checked studies link under half to unresolved V genes, and the rest is unexplained. V and J calls and clone size follow that table, whereas D and trimming were derived from the DNA. In all, the sample holds around 62,000 clones, and 88% of those were seen once. The ten largest clones take up approximately 4% of the sample.

Beyond this particular receptor, the publication reports: How much clinical and demographic metadata was included differed by source and by participant, and the metadata was provided uncurated.

Concerning this clone itself: The specificity of this receptor is unknown. Base qualities are not at hand, and no much larger clone is one base apart.

The chain uses TRBV2 and TRBJ1-5; TRBD1 is perhaps the D gene, given 5 matching bases. The sequence came from a human donor in a cohort sampled during active COVID-19. The sequenced sample was peripheral blood. The bases are TGTGCCACCATAAAAGACAGACATAGCAATCAGCCCCAGCATTTT. Its protein product is CATIKDRHSNQPQHF.